These 2 T cell receptor beta chains originate from one sample sequenced in a study of regulatory dendritic cells for organ transplantation. Libraries were prepared by immunoSEQ multiplex PCR; TCRdb keeps only in-frame clonotypes and omits some of them. The repertoire consists of fewer than 40,000 clones, with 90% to 95% occurring once and the leading ten covering 0.11%. Input material: naive CD8+ T cells from blood. Subset in this sample: CD45RA+ naive T cells. These receptors came from a human donor in good health.

The rearrangement links TRBV7-9 to TRBJ2-7, with D perhaps TRBD1 or TRBD2 (5 bases each). Germline CDR1 reads SEHNR; CDR2 reads FQNEAQ (reference sequence). The ends were cut back, 5 bases at V and 2 bases at J, with 16 bases in the middle. The CDR3 totals 15 residues. The CDR3: CASSPEGQRPYEQYF. The CDR3 nucleotides read TGTGCCAGCAGCCCCGAGGGGCAGCGACCCTACGAGCAGTACTTC.

As concerns this clone: Within the sample, other DNA sequences also encode this same CDR3. The chain combines TRBV9 with TRBJ2-7; 11 bases agree with TRBD2. V shed 0 bases, J shed 3 bases, and the junction held 2 bases outside the gene matches. The CDR3 extends over 15 amino acids. CDR1 SGDLS and CDR2 YYNGEE come from the germline V gene. CDR3 sequence: CASSVAGTSGYEQYF. CDR3 in DNA: TGTGCCAGCAGCGTAGCCGGGACTAGCGGCTACGAGCAGTACTTC. The complete variable domain, with remaining parts taken from reference TRBV9 and TRBJ2-7, reads DSGVTQTPKHLITATGQRVTLRCSPRSGDLSVYWYQQSLDQGLQFLIQYYNGEERAKGNILERFSAQQFPDLHSELNLSSLELGDSALYFCASSVAGTSGYEQYFGPGTRLTVT.